This T cell receptor beta chain was identified in a study of CD8 T cells in ankylosing spondylitis. With regard to this clonotype: Its antigen is currently unknown.

CDR3 size: 16 residues. CDR1 is DFQATT and CDR2 is SNEGSKA in the germline V gene (reference sequence). With 6 bases clipped from V and 2 bases from J, the junction kept 12 bases outside the gene matches. General study points: What seemed typical of ankylosing spondylitis blood was a TCR beta motif built from several highly homologous variants.

Via MiXCR, TCRdb re-called the 5' RACE reads, giving one row per CDR3 protein. Of around 480,000 distinct CDR3 sequences detected, roughly a sixth appear once; the ten largest clones hold over 0.9%. V usage is TRBV20-1 and J usage is TRBJ2-7; 11 bases agree with TRBD1. This TCR was sampled from a male donor with ankylosing spondylitis. Sequences were obtained from blood, either unsorted or a sorted T cell fraction (not recorded which). CDR3 nucleotide sequence: TGCAGTGCCCGGACAGGGGGCTCGCGCCCCCCCTACGAGCAGTACTTC. Its protein is CSARTGGSRPPYEQYF.